The clone carrying this T cell receptor (beta chain) was seen ten or more times. Its antigen is as yet unknown. This sample is drawn from a study of CD8 T cells in ankylosing spondylitis. CDR3 size: 16 residues. V shed 0 bases and J shed 1 base, with 13 bases lying between them. Looked up from germline, CDR1 is SGDLS and CDR2 is YYNGEE. Study observations and caveats: Disease-associated clonotypes exhibited CD8+ identity and were relatively infrequent in peripheral blood. Prior literature has documented some motif variants in synovial fluid and blood from reactive arthritis. Disease-linked clones reportedly showed significant enrichment in matched ankylosing spondylitis synovial fluid.

TCRdb re-derived calls from the 5' RACE reads in MiXCR, one entry per CDR3 protein. The data hold roughly 130,000 distinct CDR3 sequences, with around 9.7% observed a single time. Sequenced input: blood, either unsorted or a sorted T cell fraction (not recorded which). This receptor was identified in a male donor with ankylosing spondylitis or in good health (not recorded which). This chain joins TRBV9 and TRBJ2-5; no reliable D call. CDR3 DNA sequence: TGTGCCAGCAGCGTAGGGGTCGGACCTATCCAAGAGACCCAGTACTTC. This translates into CASSVGVGPIQETQYF. Filled out from reference TRBV9 and TRBJ2-5, the complete variable domain reads DSGVTQTPKHLITATGQRVTLRCSPRSGDLSVYWYQQSLDQGLQFLIQYYNGEERAKGNILERFSAQQFPDLHSELNLSSLELGDSALYFCASSVGVGPIQETQYFGPGTRLLVL.